This TCR beta chain was sequenced in a study of HIV-infected patients and healthy controls. The germline V gene encodes CDR1 MNHEY and CDR2 SVGEGT. The germline V and J ends were trimmed by 8 bases and 1 base, with 14 bases remaining between them. CDR3 length: 14 amino acids. TCRdb re-derived calls from the 5' RACE reads in MiXCR, one entry per CDR3 protein. The table lists 60,000 to 70,000 distinct CDR3 sequences, roughly 19% of them singletons. The gene calls are TRBV6-2 or TRBV6-3 and TRBJ1-1, with a weak D call TRBD1 (6 bases). Sequencing was done on a sample of CD4+ T cells from blood. The receptor comes from a human donor in good health. This CDR3 is CASRRGERNTEAFF. The CDR3 DNA sequence: TGTGCCAGCCGAAGGGGGGAGAGGAACACTGAAGCTTTCTTT.